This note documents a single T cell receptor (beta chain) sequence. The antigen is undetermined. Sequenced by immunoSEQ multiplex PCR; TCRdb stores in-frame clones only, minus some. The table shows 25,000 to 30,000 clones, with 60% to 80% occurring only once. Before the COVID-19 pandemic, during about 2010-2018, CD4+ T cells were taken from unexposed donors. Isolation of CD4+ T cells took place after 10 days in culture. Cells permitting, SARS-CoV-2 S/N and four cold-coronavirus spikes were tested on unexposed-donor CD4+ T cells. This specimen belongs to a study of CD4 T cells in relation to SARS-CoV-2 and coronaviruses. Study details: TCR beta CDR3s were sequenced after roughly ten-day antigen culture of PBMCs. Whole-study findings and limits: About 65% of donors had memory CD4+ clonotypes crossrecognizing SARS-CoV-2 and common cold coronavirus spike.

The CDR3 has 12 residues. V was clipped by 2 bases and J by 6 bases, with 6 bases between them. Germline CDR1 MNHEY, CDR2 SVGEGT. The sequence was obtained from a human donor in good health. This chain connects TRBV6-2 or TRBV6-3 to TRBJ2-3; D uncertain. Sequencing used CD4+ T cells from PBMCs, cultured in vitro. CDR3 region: CASSYEGDTQYF. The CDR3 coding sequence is TGTGCCAGCAGTTACGAAGGGGATACGCAGTATTTT.